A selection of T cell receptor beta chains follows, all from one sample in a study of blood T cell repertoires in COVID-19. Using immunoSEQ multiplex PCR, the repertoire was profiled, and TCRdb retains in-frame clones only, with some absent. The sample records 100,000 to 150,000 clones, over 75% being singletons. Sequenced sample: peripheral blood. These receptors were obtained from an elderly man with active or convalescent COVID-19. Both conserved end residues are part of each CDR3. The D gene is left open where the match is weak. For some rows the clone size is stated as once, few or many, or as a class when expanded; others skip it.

CDR3 DNA: TGTGCCAGCAGCCAGGGCCGGGTTAGCTCCTACAATGAGCAGTTCTTC; CDR3 protein: CASSQGRVSSYNEQFF; J gene: TRBJ2-1; D gene: .; V gene: TRBV7-9; clone size: once
CDR3 DNA: TGTGCCAGCAGCTTCGGGGTTGGGACTAATGAAAAACTGTTTTTT; CDR3 protein: CASSFGVGTNEKLFF; J gene: TRBJ1-4; D gene: .; V gene: TRBV5-6; clone size: few
CDR3 DNA: TGTGCCAGCAGCGCTAGCGGGGGACAGGAGACCCAGTACTTC; CDR3 protein: CASSASGGQETQYF; J gene: TRBJ2-5; D gene: TRBD2; V gene: TRBV7-9; clone size: .
CDR3 DNA: TGCGCCAGCAGCAGGACAGGGTTGTCAGAGACCCAGTACTTC; CDR3 protein: CASSRTGLSETQYF; J gene: TRBJ2-5; D gene: TRBD1; V gene: TRBV5-1; clone size: .
CDR3 DNA: TGTGCCAGCAGTAGGGGGCAGGGCACCGGGGAGCTGTTTTTT; CDR3 protein: CASSRGQGTGELFF; J gene: TRBJ2-2; D gene: TRBD1; V gene: TRBV6-5; clone size: once
CDR3 DNA: TGTGCCAGCGTCCTAGCGGGAGGGGCCTTATCCCAGGAGACCCAGTACTTC; CDR3 protein: CASVLAGGALSQETQYF; J gene: TRBJ2-5; D gene: TRBD2; V gene: TRBV7-9; clone size: .
CDR3 DNA: TGCGCCAGAGCCTCGGGTGGGGGGTCCTACGAGCAGTACTTC; CDR3 protein: CARASGGGSYEQYF; J gene: TRBJ2-7; D gene: .; V gene: TRBV5-1; clone size: few
CDR3 DNA: TGTGCCATCAGTGACTCCGGAGCCAGCAGTGGAAACACCATATATTTT; CDR3 protein: CAISDSGASSGNTIYF; J gene: TRBJ1-3; D gene: .; V gene: TRBV10-3; clone size: .
CDR3 DNA: TGTGCCAGCAGCCCCCCGAGGGCGCAACTCTACGAGCAGTACTTC; CDR3 protein: CASSPPRAQLYEQYF; J gene: TRBJ2-7; D gene: .; V gene: TRBV2; clone size: .
CDR3 DNA: TGCGCCAGCAGCTGGGGAAGTCGGAGGGATACGCAGTATTTT; CDR3 protein: CASSWGSRRDTQYF; J gene: TRBJ2-3; D gene: .; V gene: TRBV5-1; clone size: .
CDR3 DNA: TGTGCCAGCAGCTTTCTACCATCGGGCTACACCTTC; CDR3 protein: CASSFLPSGYTF; J gene: TRBJ1-2; D gene: .; V gene: TRBV7-9; clone size: .
CDR3 DNA: TGCAGTGCTAGTTTTGGTAGCGGGGTACGTGAGCAGTACTTC; CDR3 protein: CSASFGSGVREQYF; J gene: TRBJ2-7; D gene: TRBD2; V gene: TRBV20-1; clone size: .
CDR3 DNA: TGTGCCAGTAGTATCATTGGGAGGACGAACACCGGGGAGCTGTTTTTT; CDR3 protein: CASSIIGRTNTGELFF; J gene: TRBJ2-2; D gene: .; V gene: TRBV19; clone size: .
CDR3 DNA: TGTGCCAGCAGCTTAGGTGGTCGGGGGGCCACAGATACGCAGTATTTT; CDR3 protein: CASSLGGRGATDTQYF; J gene: TRBJ2-3; D gene: .; V gene: TRBV7-3; clone size: few
CDR3 DNA: TGTGCCAGCAGCGGACTAGCGGGGGCCAATGAGCAGTTCTTC; CDR3 protein: CASSGLAGANEQFF; J gene: TRBJ2-1; D gene: TRBD2; V gene: TRBV9; clone size: .
CDR3 DNA: TGTGCCAGCAGTTCCTTCCAGAGGGCTAGCCTATCCAGCGAGCAGTACTTC; CDR3 protein: CASSSFQRASLSSEQYF; J gene: TRBJ2-7; D gene: .; V gene: TRBV27; clone size: .